This section outlines one TCR beta chain sequence together with its context. This record comes from a study of regulatory T cells in long-lasting Graves disease. The CDR3 contains 13 residues. Germline-derived CDR1 and CDR2 are MGHRA and YSYEKL. Trimming shortened V by 0 bases and J by 4 bases, and 7 bases separated the two germline ends. Time point given: newly diagnosed GD, antithyroid drugs for less than 3 months. Following extraction of RNA from PBMCs, that RNA was used to make the TCR library. Library construction for TCR beta used iRepertoire HTBI primers and Arm-PCR of CDR3 regions. Original methodology: The study identified about 60 TRBV and 13 to 15 TRBJ segments across samples. TCRdb re-analysed the multiplex PCR reads in MiXCR, keeping a single row per CDR3 protein. It is TCRdb's table, rather than the study itself, that gives the V and J calls and clone size. The sample consists of 390,000 or so distinct CDR3 sequences, about 11% of them appearing once.

The data also belong to a second study, concerning T cells in Graves' hyperthyroidism and ophthalmopathy. This second study notes: Diagnostic decisions used clinical symptoms, serum thyroxine and TRAb, thyroid ultrasound and orbital computed tomography. An initial round of RT-PCR targeting the TCR CDR3 relied on the HTBI primer set.

The starting material was peripheral blood mononuclear cells (PBMCs), obtained at new diagnosis, from a patient treated with antithyroid drugs. V and J are TRBV4-1 and TRBJ2-7; D uncertain. This receptor was identified in a woman between 18 and 29 years old with Graves disease. This CDR3 is CASSQDLGYEQYV. CDR3 nucleotide sequence: TGCGCCAGCAGCCAAGATTTGGGTTACGAGCAGTACGTC.